What follows are 9 T cell receptor beta chains derived from one specimen sequenced in a study of cytomegalovirus exposure and HLA in healthy donors. The PCR was carried out with 60 Vbeta primers and 13 Jbeta primers. Assay: immunoSEQ multiplex PCR; the TCRdb copy retains only in-frame clones and omits some. Of over 130,000 clones detected, roughly 74% appear once; the ten largest clones hold roughly 6.2%. Specimen: PBMCs. Source of these receptors: a woman in her forties in good health and CMV-seropositive.

The V and J genes are TRBV30 and TRBJ2-1, with unresolved D. CDR3 length: 13 residues. V gave up 1 base and J gave up 0 bases, with 4 bases separating them. Germline CDR1 reads GTSNPN; CDR2 reads SVGIG (reference sequence). The CDR3 nucleotides are TGTGCCTGGAGTGCGAGCTCCTACAATGAGCAGTTCTTC. Translating gives CAWSASSYNEQFF.

V gene TRBV5-1 combines with J gene TRBJ1-1, with 7 bases that match TRBD1. This CDR3 has 16 amino acids. Per germline, CDR1 SGHRS and CDR2 YFSETQ. Trimming took 4 bases from V and 1 from J; bases not matched to a gene: 10. The CDR3 DNA follows: TGCGCCAGCAGCGAAGGGCCGACAGGGTCGAACACTGAAGCTTTCTTT. This gives the protein CASSEGPTGSNTEAFF.

This sequence joins TRBV28 and TRBJ2-1; 8 bases are shared with TRBD2. Germline V CDR1 and CDR2: MDHEN, SYDVKM. The V and J ends lost 2 bases and 3 bases, in that order; junction bases with no gene match: 6. The CDR3 consists of 16 residues. The chain's CDR3 is CASSLMTGGGYNEQFF. The CDR3 DNA reads as TGTGCCAGCAGTTTAATGACGGGAGGGGGCTACAATGAGCAGTTCTTC.

Regarding this clone: Sequence at one end of the junction differs from germline and may be a read error. The gene calls are TRBV7-9 and TRBJ2-3; D not certain. This CDR3 has 12 residues. Looked up from germline, CDR1 is SEHNR and CDR2 is FQNEAQ (reference sequence). In nucleotides, the CDR3 is TGTTCCAGCATCGGAGTTCCAGATACGCAGTATTTT. It yields the protein CSSIGVPDTQYF.

The chain combines TRBV6-1 with TRBJ2-1; D is uncertain. Trimming removed 0 bases from V and 8 bases from J, with 14 bases in between. CDR1 is MNHNS and CDR2 is SASEGT in the germline V gene. CDR3 size: 15 residues. CDR3 amino acids: CASSEAIGEAYEQFF. In DNA form, the CDR3 reads TGTGCCAGCAGTGAAGCAATCGGCGAGGCGTATGAGCAGTTCTTC.

This clone was counted a few times. The J gene is TRBJ2-7, the V gene TRBV11-2; 11 bases map to TRBD2. The V and J ends lost 0 bases and 4 bases, in that order; junction bases with no gene match: 5. CDR1 is SGHAT, CDR2 FQNNGV, per germline. The CDR3 is 16 residues long. CDR3 protein: CASSLEASGRFYEQYF. Written as DNA, the CDR3 is TGTGCCAGCAGCTTAGAGGCTAGCGGGAGGTTTTACGAGCAGTACTTC.

In its sample, this clone was seen a few times. The chain employs TRBV6-6 and TRBJ1-1; TRBD1 might be the D (5 bases). Germline assignment: CDR1 MNHNY and CDR2 SVGAGI (reference sequence). The CDR3 is 16 amino acids. Trimming left V 1 base short and J 0 bases short, with 12 bases between. The CDR3 DNA is TGTGCCAGCAGTTACTTGGAGGGGACCTTGAACACTGAAGCTTTCTTT. This codes for CASSYLEGTLNTEAFF.

This clone has just one count. V and J are TRBV18 and TRBJ2-2; 11 bases agree with TRBD2. The CDR3 runs to 17 residues. Germline V gene sequence: CDR1 KGHSH, CDR2 LQKENI. The V segment lost 3 bases and the J segment 6 bases; nucleotides outside the gene matches: 9. In DNA, the CDR3 is TGTGCCAGCTCACCGCGGCAACTAGCGGGAGACCCCGGGGAGCTGTTTTTT. Translation: CASSPRQLAGDPGELFF.

To note about this clone: Other DNA sequences in the sample encode the same CDR3. CDR3: CASSISGMNTEAFF. DNA for the CDR3: TGTGCCAGTAGTATTTCGGGAATGAACACTGAAGCTTTCTTT. V and J are TRBV19 and TRBJ1-1; D gene ambiguous. The CDR3 spans 14 residues. CDR1 and CDR2 (germline): LNHDA, SQIVND (reference sequence). Deletions cut 3 bases from V and 0 bases from J, with 8 bases between. The full variable domain, rest sourced from reference TRBV19 and TRBJ1-1, is DGGITQSPKYLFRKEGQNVTLSCEQNLNHDAMYWYRQDPGQGLRLIYYSQIVNDFQKGDIAEGYSVSREKKESFPLTVTSAQKNPTAFYLCASSISGMNTEAFFGQGTRLTVV.